This T cell receptor (beta chain) was sequenced during a study of cytomegalovirus exposure and HLA in healthy donors (dated 2017 in TCRdb). For the study in its entirety: In an earlier analysis of 587 of the donors, 276 Gb of sequence data and about 110 million unique TCR beta sequences from roughly 180 million T cells were reported. Along with the approximately 700-subject first cohort, a separate validation cohort of roughly 110 different subjects was used. The study profiled the T cell repertoires of fewer than 850 subjects by immunosequencing and related them to cytomegalovirus serostatus. In an earlier analysis of 587 of the donors, high-throughput TCR beta sequencing was used to judge whether each TCR beta V gene segment behaved as functional or pseudogenic. Among 300 to 500 genotyped donors of the cohort, an average of approximately 200,000 unique TCR beta nucleotide sequences was sequenced per donor, of which roughly 18% were non-productive. Among the roughly 430 genotyped donors, around 81% belonged to the genetic ancestry cluster associated with self-reported Caucasian donors. The study combined high-throughput TCR immunosequencing, statistical association of individual TCRs with disease status, and machine learning to predict cytomegalovirus infection status. HLA typing included class I and class II loci at four-digit resolution. A later genetic analysis used genome-wide SNP genotypes for about 60% of the roughly 670 donors, treating that subset as a discovery cohort. Five DR-DQ haplotypes were handled as single units for association and clustering, since linkage in the cohort was strong. The study aimed to test whether signatures of past pathogen exposure could be identified by cataloging public T cell receptors. Typing coverage differed by locus: A, B, C, DRB1 and DQB1 were typed in about 620-640 donors, DQA1 in about 500, DPA1 in approximately 600, and DPB1 in 472. A later analysis re-analyzed previously published TCR beta repertoires from hundreds of donors and added high-resolution HLA genotyping to study TCR occurrence patterns. An early release covering roughly 580 HLA-typed donors comprised roughly 300 gigabases of sequencing data and roughly 85 million unique TCR sequences. Rather than drawing on any new phenotypic data, the later analysis identified candidate immune exposures from TCR beta sequences and the way those sequences occurred across donors. Donor age, sex, ethnicity and CMV serostatus were compiled together with the repertoire data. Every repertoire in the discovery cohort had been generated on one and the same sequencing platform.

The cohort consisted of 650 to 850 healthy bone marrow donors. Cohort members were all nominally healthy when sampled, although unrecorded immune exposures were likely present. The donor was CMV seronegative and was included in the group of 352 seronegative cohort members. A peripheral blood sample was collected from each donor, and TCR beta sequencing was performed on peripheral blood mononuclear cells. The Qiagen DNeasy Blood Extraction Kit was used to extract genomic DNA from the blood cell samples. On the study overall, not on this receptor specifically: Some IMGT-functional V segments, including TRBV6-2 and TRBV6-3, could not be distinguished by the 87-base-pair reads and were therefore excluded. Compared with equally common non-associated chains, HLA-associated TCR beta chains in a later analysis were more clonally expanded and had lower generation probabilities. A further reported finding was that TCR beta sequences accurately predicted the HLA-A and HLA-B alleles for most subjects in the first cohort. HLA typing was unavailable for some donors at each locus, so association tests used only the typed subset. A few of the identified cytomegalovirus-associated TCR beta chains were confirmed in vitro to be specific for cytomegalovirus antigens. In a later genetic analysis, fewer N-insertions in productive TCRs were reported among donors in an Asian-associated ancestry cluster than the roughly 640-donor mean. At a false discovery rate of 0.05, a later analysis linked around 15,000 TCR beta sequences to specific HLA alleles. According to a later analysis, most CMV-associated TCR beta chains appeared to be HLA-restricted, and the HLA associations seemed to be driven largely by CMV exposure. When HLA alleles, especially DR and DQ, strongly co-occurred, attributing TCR associations to individual alleles was difficult. According to a later analysis, TCR association rates differed among HLA loci, with DRB1 alleles showing the most associated TCRs and HLA-C alleles showing the fewest. Sequencing depth was assumed to be roughly uniform across donors in the presence/absence analyses, though that assumption may not hold. The earlier analysis of 587 of the donors excluded seventeen rarely observed V segments, including chromosome 9 orphons, because counts were too low. In both the original and validation cohorts, the classifier was reported to diagnose cytomegalovirus status with high specificity and sensitivity. Immune exposure information for the cohort was limited to CMV serostatus. Only TCR beta chains were sequenced in this cohort, and the absence of alpha or paired-chain data limited detectable features. Correlated functional status among segregating V segments might be attributable to linkage disequilibrium, but an unknown experimental factor could not be ruled out. A cluster of highly shared sequence variants was judged likely to represent a technical artifact of the sequencing pipeline. Most TCR sequences were observed very rarely across donors, whereas some public TCRs were present in many individuals. In an earlier analysis of some 500 of the donors, most TCR beta V segments appeared in productive rearrangements about 87% or about 30% of the time, broadly matching IMGT annotations. It was suggested by the authors that the approach could potentially be generalized to other disease states and immunological phenotypes. The study listed 150 to 200 TCR beta chains as associated with cytomegalovirus. V-gene and J-gene trimming of TCR beta chains was associated with a missense DCLRE1C variant in a later genetic analysis, and the association was replicated in an independent cohort. In a later analysis, several top co-occurrence clusters were reported to appear linked to parvovirus B19, influenza, CMV and Epstein-Barr virus.

About this clone itself: Its antigen remains undetermined. No much larger clone exists at a distance of one base, and base qualities are not known.

Receptors were amplified or captured by the immunoSEQ multiplex PCR assay. The multiplex PCR relied on a mix of 60 forward primers for TCR Vbeta segments and 13 reverse primers for TCR Jbeta segments. The CDR3 region of rearranged TCR beta genes was amplified from genomic DNA with a multiplex PCR assay. On the Illumina HiSeq System, the amplified TCR beta libraries were sequenced as 87-base-pair reads. Per the authors' processing: A later analysis tallied tens of millions of unique TCR beta chains across the 666 repertoires, and about 12 million of those chains were shared by two or more donors. Raw reads were error-corrected and collapsed into unique sequences with a nearest-neighbor algorithm that merged closely related sequences to remove PCR and sequencing errors. CDR3 sequences were aligned to IMGT reference sequences to assign V, D and J gene segments. For a sequence to be retained, at least a six-nucleotide match to both a V gene segment and a J gene segment was required. A rearrangement counted as productive if the CDR3 had no stop codons and remained in frame with V and J, and every other rearrangement counted as non-productive. Following IMGT convention, CDR3 was defined as the stretch from the second conserved V-encoded cysteine up to the conserved J-encoded phenylalanine. Sequences without an unambiguous match to a single V gene segment were excluded from the earlier analysis of approximately 560 of the donors. In an earlier analysis of 587 of the donors, V segments were called functional above 56.7% productive rearrangements and were called segregating when the between-donor standard deviation exceeded 5%. A statistical classification framework was developed to diagnose cytomegalovirus status using the catalog of TCR beta chain sequences. In a later analysis, V and J genes were assigned by comparing TCR nucleotide sequences against IMGT/GENE-DB human TR gene sequences. A later analysis assigned CDR3 sequences and most-parsimonious VDJ recombination scenarios with the TCRdist pipeline. A later analysis defined each TCR beta chain by its CDR3 amino acid sequence plus V-gene family, and excluded reads lacking a unique V-gene family. A later analysis removed several hundred highly shared, low-generation-probability nucleotide sequences to deal with suspected cross-contamination and a sequencing artifact. For each public chain, a later analysis derived a clonal expansion index from normalized ranks of inferred template counts within each repertoire. A later analysis computed generation probabilities with a VDJ recombination model fitted to out-of-frame rearrangements, and checked the results against IGoR. In a later analysis, TCR-TCR, TCR-HLA and TCR-CMV co-occurrence was scored with hypergeometric tests, and a repertoire-size bias correction was applied to TCR pairs. A later analysis estimated false discovery rates by permuting HLA or CMV assignments 20 times. A later analysis grouped co-occurring TCRs with DBSCAN, adding TCRdist sequence similarity when clustering within HLA-allele-positive subsets. Repertoires with fewer than 30,000 or more than 120,000 public chains, plus five repertoires with anomalous nucleotide sharing, were excluded from co-occurrence clustering. As stored in TCRdb, this immuneACCESS dataset retains in-frame rearrangements with V and J assigned. A fraction of the clones does not appear; measured against another copy, unresolved V genes explain less than half of the discrepancy, and the remainder lacks a known reason. V and J calls and clone size are as listed in that table; D and trimming were resolved from the DNA. The sample table lists about 160,000 clones, around four fifths of them with a count of one. Of the sample, around 2% falls within the top ten clones.

V is cut by 2 bases and J by 8 bases, and the space between the germline ends is 19 bases. Spanning cysteine to phenylalanine, the CDR3 consists of 16 amino acids. Just CDR3 DNA is preserved here, 48 bases in frame from base 1. As encoded in the germline V gene, CDR1 is KGHSH while CDR2 is LQKENI. Sequencing was carried out using PBMCs. The TCR originated in a man younger than 30 in good health and CMV-seronegative. The sequence is built from TRBV18 and TRBJ2-1; matching of 8 bases hints at TRBD2 as the D gene. At the DNA level, the sequence is TGTGCCAGCTCACCAAGCGCGGGAGGCACAGGGGATGAGCAGTTCTTC. This yields the protein CASSPSAGGTGDEQFF.